The 22 T cell receptor beta chains in this list originate from one sample, sequenced in a study of siplizumab effects on memory and regulatory T cells. The protocol was immunoSEQ multiplex PCR, while the TCRdb copy is restricted to in-frame clones and leaves out a portion. The sample consists of around 65,000 clones, 70% to 80% of them appearing once. Input material: memory CD4+ T cells sorted from blood. The receptors were gathered from a human donor in good health.

The genes are TRBV2 and TRBJ1-1, with D maybe TRBD1 (5 bases). Germline CDR1 reads SNHLY; CDR2 reads FYNNEI. This CDR3 has 11 residues. The ends were cut back, 4 bases at V and 11 bases at J, with 11 bases in the middle. CDR3 sequence: CASSGQLVAFF. As DNA, the CDR3 is TGTGCCAGCAGTGGACAGCTGGTGGCTTTCTTT.

This clone is a singleton in its sample. The chain couples TRBV5-6 to TRBJ2-3; the match to TRBD2 covers 7 bases. This CDR3 region has 15 residues. The germline CDR1 and CDR2 sequences are SGHDT and YYEEEE. Trimming cost V 3 bases and J 5 bases; bases outside gene matches: 9. The CDR3 sequence is CASSYGGLGGDTQYF. As DNA, the CDR3 is TGTGCCAGCAGCTACGGGGGGTTGGGTGGAGATACGCAGTATTTT.

This chain links TRBV6-1 with TRBJ2-5; weak D call: TRBD2 (5 bases). CDR3 length: 14 amino acids. Trimming removed 3 bases from V and 5 bases from J, with 13 bases in between. The germline V gene has CDR1 MNHNS and CDR2 SASEGT. CDR3 sequence (DNA): TGTGCCAGCAGTGAGGGCGGAGGAAAGGAGACCCAGTACTTC. This translates into CASSEGGGKETQYF.

The V and J genes are TRBV6-1 and TRBJ1-5; a possible D gene is TRBD1 (5 bases). The CDR3 sequence is 14 residues long. Germline values: CDR1 MNHNS, CDR2 SASEGT. V lost 5 bases and J lost 2, with 10 bases in between. The CDR3 protein is CASSQGEGNQPQHF. DNA of the CDR3: TGTGCCAGCAGTCAAGGGGAGGGCAATCAGCCCCAGCATTTT.

V gene TRBV5-4 combines with J gene TRBJ2-3, with 15 bases identical to TRBD2. Germline V lookup: CDR1 SGHNT, CDR2 YYREEE (reference sequence). The trim removed 4 bases at V and 7 bases at J, leaving 10 bases unmatched. This CDR3 is 17 amino acids long. CDR3 sequence reads: CASSPGTSGGLVNTQYF. CDR3 in DNA: TGTGCCAGCAGCCCGGGGACTAGCGGGGGGTTGGTGAATACGCAGTATTTT.

The table lists this clone with many counts. The chain joins TRBV6-5 to TRBJ2-7; 10 nucleotides match TRBD1. This CDR3 has 13 residues. Germline-derived CDR1 and CDR2 are MNHEY and SVGAGI. V lost 7 bases to trimming and J lost 6 bases; unmatched junction nucleotides: 6. The CDR3 loop reads CASIRTGGFEQYF. CDR3 DNA sequence: TGTGCCAGCATAAGGACAGGGGGGTTCGAGCAGTACTTC.

V and J are TRBV5-6 and TRBJ2-3; 11 positions agree with TRBD2. Germline values: CDR1 SGHDT, CDR2 YYEEEE. Trimming at V came to 1 base and at J to 3 bases, leaving 1 base not matched to a gene. The CDR3 is 15 amino acids. The CDR3 spells CASSLTSGGTDTQYF. CDR3 in DNA: TGTGCCAGCAGCTTGACTAGCGGGGGTACAGATACGCAGTATTTT.

The genes are TRBV18 and TRBJ2-3, with D tentatively TRBD1 or TRBD2 (6 bases each). The V gene's germline CDR1 is KGHSH and CDR2 LQKENI. Trimming removed 2 bases at V and 5 bases at J, with 17 bases between. The CDR3 is 16 amino acids. DNA of the CDR3: TGTGCCAGCTCACCAGGACCGGGGGCGTTGAGAGATACGCAGTATTTT. Translation: CASSPGPGALRDTQYF. The whole variable domain, filled in from reference TRBV18 and TRBJ2-3, reads NAGVMQNPRHLVRRRGQEARLRCSPMKGHSHVYWYRQLPEEGLKFMVYLQKENIIDESGMPKERFSAEFPKEGPSILRIQQVVRGDSAAYFCASSPGPGALRDTQYFGPGTRLTVL.

This chain connects TRBV19 to TRBJ1-2; 7 bases fit TRBD1. After removal of 5 bases from V and 8 bases from J, the junction contained 11 bases not matched to a gene. CDR3 size: 14 residues. Germline V gives CDR1 LNHDA, CDR2 SQIVND (reference sequence). The CDR3 bases are TGTGCCAGTAGTCTCCGGGACAGCGGAGGGGGCTACACCTTC. Protein: CASSLRDSGGGYTF.

The chain has TRBV19 and TRBJ2-3, with D perhaps TRBD2 (6 bases). The germline V and J ends were trimmed by 1 base and 6 bases, with 14 bases remaining between them. Looked up from germline, CDR1 is LNHDA and CDR2 is SQIVND (reference sequence). The CDR3 has 15 amino acids. CDR3 loop: CASSIGDAGWDTQYF. The CDR3 region has the DNA TGTGCCAGTAGTATAGGTGACGCGGGGTGGGATACGCAGTATTTT.

The V and J genes are TRBV11-2 and TRBJ1-2, with 7 positions matching TRBD1. This CDR3 is built from 16 residues. CDR1 and CDR2 from the germline V gene are SGHAT and FQNNGV. Germline trimming cut 1 base from V and 0 bases from J; bases unmatched to any gene: 5. CDR3 protein: CASSLGQGTTNYGYTF. CDR3 DNA sequence: TGTGCCAGCAGCTTAGGACAGGGAACAACTAACTATGGCTACACCTTC.

The CDR3 sequence is CASSAQGGLAQPQHF. The CDR3 DNA reads TGTGCCAGCAGCGCGCAAGGGGGACTGGCTCAGCCCCAGCATTTT. The genes are TRBV7-6 and TRBJ1-5; possibly TRBD1 for D (6 bases). V gave up 5 bases and J gave up 6 bases, with 17 bases separating them. CDR3 length: 15 amino acids. The germline gives CDR1 SGHVS, CDR2 FNYEAQ.

The V and J genes are TRBV7-6 and TRBJ2-5; TRBD2 matches at 7 bases. The CDR3 sequence is 14 residues long. Germline V gives CDR1 SGHVS, CDR2 FNYEAQ. V dropped 5 bases and J dropped 0; count of bases not matched to a gene: 3. The DNA for the CDR3 is TGTGCCAGCAGCCCGACTAGCCACCAAGAGACCCAGTACTTC. Translated: CASSPTSHQETQYF.

The CDR3 loop is CASSGGQGIYEQYF. DNA of the CDR3: TGTGCCAGCAGCGGGGGACAGGGGATCTACGAGCAGTACTTC. The V and J genes are TRBV5-4 and TRBJ2-7; 10 bases are shared with TRBD1. The ends lost 4 bases at V and 3 bases at J; junction bases unmatched: 4. The CDR3 contains 14 residues. The germline CDR1 and CDR2 sequences are SGHNT and YYREEE (reference sequence).

The chain joins TRBV19 to TRBJ2-3, with TRBD2 as a possible D gene (6 bases). The V end lost 1 base, the J end lost 12 bases, and 11 bases lay between the germline ends. CDR1 LNHDA and CDR2 SQIVND come from the germline V gene (reference sequence). The CDR3 has 12 residues. The CDR3 here is CASSIVGGPQYF. CDR3 DNA sequence: TGTGCCAGTAGTATAGTGGGGGGACCTCAGTATTTT.

The V and J genes are TRBV6-1 and TRBJ1-1; TRBD1 matches 7 bases. The CDR3 length is 15 residues. V was pared by 4 bases and J by 4 bases, with 9 bases of the junction left unmatched. The germline CDR1 and CDR2 sequences are MNHNS and SASEGT. For the CDR3, the DNA is TGTGCCAGCAGTGCCCAACCGGACAGGTCCACTGAAGCTTTCTTT. Its translation: CASSAQPDRSTEAFF.

This rearrangement joins TRBV5-1 to TRBJ1-3, with unresolved D. Per the germline V gene, CDR1 is SGHRS and CDR2 is YFSETQ. With 1 base removed from V and 2 bases from J, the gap between germline ends came to 7 bases. The CDR3 extends over 14 amino acids. CDR3 in DNA: TGCGCCAGCAGCTTGCAAGGGACTGGAAACACCATATATTTT. This translates into CASSLQGTGNTIYF.

The V gene is TRBV12-5, the J gene TRBJ1-1; the match to TRBD1 covers 12 bases. The J segment lost 6 bases and the V segment lost 2 bases, leaving 10 bases of the junction unmatched. In germline, CDR1 is LGHNT, CDR2 FRNRAP. This CDR3 comprises 17 residues. The CDR3 region is CASGLSPGQGAGAEAFF. The CDR3 DNA reads as TGTGCTAGTGGTTTGTCTCCGGGACAGGGGGCCGGGGCTGAAGCTTTCTTT.

The J gene is TRBJ1-1, the V gene TRBV19; 9 nucleotides align to TRBD1. Germline CDR1 reads LNHDA; CDR2 reads SQIVND (reference sequence). The CDR3 has 12 amino acids. V trimming: 8 bases; J trimming: 5 bases; junction bases outside the gene matches: 3. The DNA of the CDR3 is TGTGCCAGTTGGACAGGGGAAACTGAAGCTTTCTTT. Amino acids: CASWTGETEAFF.

The chain combines TRBV5-1 with TRBJ2-3; 8 bases are shared with TRBD1. V trimming: 4 bases; J trimming: 1 base; junction bases outside the gene matches: 11. The CDR3 consists of 17 residues. Germline assignment: CDR1 SGHRS and CDR2 YFSETQ. CDR3 bases: TGCGCCAGCAGCAATTTAGCCCTACAGGGGGGCACAGATACGCAGTATTTT. This translates into CASSNLALQGGTDTQYF.

J is TRBJ1-2 and V is TRBV19; TRBD1 aligns across 11 bases. CDR1 is LNHDA and CDR2 is SQIVND in the germline V gene (reference sequence). CDR3 length: 18 residues. V was pared by 2 bases and J by 4 bases, with 12 bases of the junction left unmatched. This CDR3 reads CASSIPGQGATSIYGYTF. The DNA for the CDR3 is TGTGCCAGTAGTATACCTGGACAGGGGGCTACTAGTATCTATGGCTACACCTTC.

V gene TRBV5-4 combines with J gene TRBJ1-1; no definite D call. Germline values: CDR1 SGHNT, CDR2 YYREEE (reference sequence). With 4 bases removed from V and 0 bases from J, the gap between germline ends came to 10 bases. The CDR3 totals 14 residues. The CDR3 spells CASSRTSVNTEAFF. The CDR3 DNA reads as TGTGCCAGCAGCCGAACCTCAGTGAACACTGAAGCTTTCTTT.